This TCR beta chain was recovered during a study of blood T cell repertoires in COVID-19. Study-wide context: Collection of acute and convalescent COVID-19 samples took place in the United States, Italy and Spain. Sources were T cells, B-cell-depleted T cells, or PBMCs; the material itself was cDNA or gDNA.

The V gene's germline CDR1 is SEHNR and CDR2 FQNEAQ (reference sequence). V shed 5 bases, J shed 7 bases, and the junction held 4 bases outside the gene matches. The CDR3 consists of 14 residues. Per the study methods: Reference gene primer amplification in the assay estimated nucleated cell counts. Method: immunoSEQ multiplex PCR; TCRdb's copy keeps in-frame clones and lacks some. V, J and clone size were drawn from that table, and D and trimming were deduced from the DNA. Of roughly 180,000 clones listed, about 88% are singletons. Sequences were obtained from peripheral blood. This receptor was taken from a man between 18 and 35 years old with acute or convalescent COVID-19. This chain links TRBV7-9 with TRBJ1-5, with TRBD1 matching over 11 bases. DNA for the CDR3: TGTGCCAGCAGCAGGACAGGGGGCGGACAGCCCCAGCATTTT. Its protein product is CASSRTGGGQPQHF.